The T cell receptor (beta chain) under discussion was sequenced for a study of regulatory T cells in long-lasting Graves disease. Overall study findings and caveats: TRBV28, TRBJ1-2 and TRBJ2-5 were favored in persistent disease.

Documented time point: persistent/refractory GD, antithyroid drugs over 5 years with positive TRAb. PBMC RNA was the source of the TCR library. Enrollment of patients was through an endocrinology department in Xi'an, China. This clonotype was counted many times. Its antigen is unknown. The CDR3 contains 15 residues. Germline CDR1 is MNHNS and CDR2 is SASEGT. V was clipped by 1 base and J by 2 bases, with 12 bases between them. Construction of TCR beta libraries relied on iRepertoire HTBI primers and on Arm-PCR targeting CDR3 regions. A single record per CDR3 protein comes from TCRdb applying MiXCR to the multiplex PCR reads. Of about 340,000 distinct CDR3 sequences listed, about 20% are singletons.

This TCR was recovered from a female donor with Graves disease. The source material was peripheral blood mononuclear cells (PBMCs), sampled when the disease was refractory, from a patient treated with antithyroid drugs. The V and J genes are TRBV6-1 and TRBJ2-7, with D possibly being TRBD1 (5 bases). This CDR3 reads CASSEGTQAPYEQYF. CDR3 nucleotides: TGTGCCAGCAGTGAAGGGACACAGGCCCCCTACGAGCAGTACTTC.